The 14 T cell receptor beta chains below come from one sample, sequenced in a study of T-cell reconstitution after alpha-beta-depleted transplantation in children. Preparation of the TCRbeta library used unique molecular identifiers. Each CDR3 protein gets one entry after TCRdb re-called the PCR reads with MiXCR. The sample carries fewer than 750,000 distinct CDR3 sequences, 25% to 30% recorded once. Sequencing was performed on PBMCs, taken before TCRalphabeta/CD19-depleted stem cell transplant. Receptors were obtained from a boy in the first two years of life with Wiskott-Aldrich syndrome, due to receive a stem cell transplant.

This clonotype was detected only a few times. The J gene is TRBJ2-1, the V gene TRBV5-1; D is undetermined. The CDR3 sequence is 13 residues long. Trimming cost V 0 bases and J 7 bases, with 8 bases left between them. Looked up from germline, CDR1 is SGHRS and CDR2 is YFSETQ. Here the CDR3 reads CASSLVSENEQFF. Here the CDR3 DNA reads TGCGCCAGCAGCTTGGTGTCGGAGAATGAGCAGTTCTTC.

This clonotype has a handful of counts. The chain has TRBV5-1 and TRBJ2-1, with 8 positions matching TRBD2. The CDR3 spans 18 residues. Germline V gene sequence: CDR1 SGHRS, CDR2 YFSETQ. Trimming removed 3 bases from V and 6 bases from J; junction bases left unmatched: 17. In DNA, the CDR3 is TGCGCCAGCAGCTCGTATATCCGTCCAGCGGGAGAACCCAATGAGCAGTTCTTC. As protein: CASSSYIRPAGEPNEQFF.

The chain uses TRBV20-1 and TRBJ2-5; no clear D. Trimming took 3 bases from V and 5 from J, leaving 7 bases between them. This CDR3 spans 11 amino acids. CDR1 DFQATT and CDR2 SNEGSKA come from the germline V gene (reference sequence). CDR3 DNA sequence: TGCAGTGCTAGTCGACGGGAGACCCAGTACTTC. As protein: CSASRRETQYF.

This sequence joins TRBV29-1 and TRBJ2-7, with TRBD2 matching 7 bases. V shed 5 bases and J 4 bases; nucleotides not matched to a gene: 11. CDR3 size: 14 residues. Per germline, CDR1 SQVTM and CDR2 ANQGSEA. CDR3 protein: CSVLRREGLYEQYF. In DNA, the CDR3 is TGCAGCGTTCTCCGGAGGGAGGGCCTTTACGAGCAGTACTTC.

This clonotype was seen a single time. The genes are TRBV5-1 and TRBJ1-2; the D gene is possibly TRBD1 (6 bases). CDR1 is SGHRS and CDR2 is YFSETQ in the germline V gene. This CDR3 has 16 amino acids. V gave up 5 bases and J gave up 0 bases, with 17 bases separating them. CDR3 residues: CASSKGLGATNYGYTF. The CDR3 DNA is TGCGCCAGCAGTAAAGGGTTGGGGGCAACTAACTATGGCTACACCTTC.

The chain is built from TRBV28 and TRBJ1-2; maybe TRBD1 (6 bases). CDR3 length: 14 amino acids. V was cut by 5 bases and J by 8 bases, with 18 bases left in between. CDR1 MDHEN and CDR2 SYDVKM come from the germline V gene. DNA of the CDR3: TGTGCCAGCAGTCGGACAGTGCCCTGGGAAGGCTACACCTTC. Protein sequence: CASSRTVPWEGYTF.

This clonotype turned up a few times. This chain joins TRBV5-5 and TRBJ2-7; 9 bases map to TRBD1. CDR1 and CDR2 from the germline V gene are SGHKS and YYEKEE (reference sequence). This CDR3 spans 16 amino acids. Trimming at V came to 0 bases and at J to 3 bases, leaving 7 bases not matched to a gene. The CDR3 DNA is TGTGCCAGCAGCTTGGCCGGGACAGGGTCTGTCTACGAGCAGTACTTC. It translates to CASSLAGTGSVYEQYF.

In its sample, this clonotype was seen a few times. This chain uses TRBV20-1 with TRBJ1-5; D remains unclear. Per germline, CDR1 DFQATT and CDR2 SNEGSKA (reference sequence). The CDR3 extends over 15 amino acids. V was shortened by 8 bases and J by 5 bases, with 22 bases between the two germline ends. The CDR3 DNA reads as TGCAGTTCAAGTAGTGCAAGCCGGAGGGATCAGCCCCAGCATTTT. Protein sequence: CSSSSASRRDQPQHF.

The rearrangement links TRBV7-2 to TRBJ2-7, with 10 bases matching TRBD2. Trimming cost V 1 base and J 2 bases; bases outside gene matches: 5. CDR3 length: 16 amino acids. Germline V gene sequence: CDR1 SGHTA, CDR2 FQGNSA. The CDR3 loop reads CASSLGSGRPPYEQYF. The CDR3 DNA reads TGTGCCAGCAGCTTAGGTAGCGGGAGGCCACCCTACGAGCAGTACTTC. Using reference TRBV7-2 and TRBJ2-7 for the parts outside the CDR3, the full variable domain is GAGVSQSPSNKVTEKGKDVELRCDPISGHTALYWYRQSLGQGLEFLIYFQGNSAPDKSGLPSDRFSAERTGGSVSTLTIQRTQQEDSAVYLCASSLGSGRPPYEQYFGPGTRLTVT.

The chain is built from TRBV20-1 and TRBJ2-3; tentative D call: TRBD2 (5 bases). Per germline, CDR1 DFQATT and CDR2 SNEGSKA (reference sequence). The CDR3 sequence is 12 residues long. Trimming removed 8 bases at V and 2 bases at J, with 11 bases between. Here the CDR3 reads CSFRDSTDTQYF. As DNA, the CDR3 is TGCAGTTTCCGGGATTCCACAGATACGCAGTATTTT.

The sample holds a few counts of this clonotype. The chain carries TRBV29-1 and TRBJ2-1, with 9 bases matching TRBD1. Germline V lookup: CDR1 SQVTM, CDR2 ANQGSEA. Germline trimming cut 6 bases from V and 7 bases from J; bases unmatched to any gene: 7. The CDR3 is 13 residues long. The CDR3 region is CSVGQGFRNEQFF. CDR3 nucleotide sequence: TGCAGCGTAGGACAGGGGTTTAGGAATGAGCAGTTCTTC.

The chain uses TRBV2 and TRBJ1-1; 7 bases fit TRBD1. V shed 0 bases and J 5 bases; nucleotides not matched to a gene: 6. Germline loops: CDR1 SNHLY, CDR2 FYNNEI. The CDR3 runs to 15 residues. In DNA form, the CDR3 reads TGTGCCAGCAGTGAAGCGCTTGGACAGGAGACTGAAGCTTTCTTT. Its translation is CASSEALGQETEAFF.

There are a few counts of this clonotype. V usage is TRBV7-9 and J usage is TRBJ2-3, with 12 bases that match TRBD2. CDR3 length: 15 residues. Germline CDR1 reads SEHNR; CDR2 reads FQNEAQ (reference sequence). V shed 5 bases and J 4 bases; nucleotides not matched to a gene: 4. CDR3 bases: TGTGCCAGCAGCGTACTAGCGGGAGGCGCAGATACGCAGTATTTT. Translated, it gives CASSVLAGGADTQYF. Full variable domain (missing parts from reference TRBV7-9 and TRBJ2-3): DTGVSQNPRHKITKRGQNVTFRCDPISEHNRLYWYRQTLGQGPEFLTYFQNEAQLEKSRLLSDRFSAERPKGSFSTLEIQRTEQGDSAMYLCASSVLAGGADTQYFGPGTRLTVL.

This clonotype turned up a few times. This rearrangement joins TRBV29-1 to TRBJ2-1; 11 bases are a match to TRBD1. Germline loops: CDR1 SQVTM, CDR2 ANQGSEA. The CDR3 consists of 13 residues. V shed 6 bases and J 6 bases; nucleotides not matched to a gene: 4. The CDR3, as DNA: TGCAGCGTACCGGACAGGGGGCTCAATGAGCAGTTCTTC. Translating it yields CSVPDRGLNEQFF.